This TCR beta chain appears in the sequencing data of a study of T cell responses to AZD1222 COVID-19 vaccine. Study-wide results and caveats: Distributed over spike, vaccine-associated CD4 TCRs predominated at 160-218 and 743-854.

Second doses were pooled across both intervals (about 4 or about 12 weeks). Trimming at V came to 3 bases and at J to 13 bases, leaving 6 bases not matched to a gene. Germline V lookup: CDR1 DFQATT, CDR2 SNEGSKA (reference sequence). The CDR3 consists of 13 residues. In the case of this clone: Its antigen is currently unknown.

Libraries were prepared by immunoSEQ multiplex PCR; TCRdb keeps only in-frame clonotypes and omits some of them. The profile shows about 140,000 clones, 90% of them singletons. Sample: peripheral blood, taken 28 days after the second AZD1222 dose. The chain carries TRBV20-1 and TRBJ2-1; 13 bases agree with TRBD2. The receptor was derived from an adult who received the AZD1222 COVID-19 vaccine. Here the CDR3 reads CSASMTSGRPQFF. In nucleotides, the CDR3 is TGCAGTGCTAGTATGACTAGCGGGAGGCCTCAGTTCTTC.